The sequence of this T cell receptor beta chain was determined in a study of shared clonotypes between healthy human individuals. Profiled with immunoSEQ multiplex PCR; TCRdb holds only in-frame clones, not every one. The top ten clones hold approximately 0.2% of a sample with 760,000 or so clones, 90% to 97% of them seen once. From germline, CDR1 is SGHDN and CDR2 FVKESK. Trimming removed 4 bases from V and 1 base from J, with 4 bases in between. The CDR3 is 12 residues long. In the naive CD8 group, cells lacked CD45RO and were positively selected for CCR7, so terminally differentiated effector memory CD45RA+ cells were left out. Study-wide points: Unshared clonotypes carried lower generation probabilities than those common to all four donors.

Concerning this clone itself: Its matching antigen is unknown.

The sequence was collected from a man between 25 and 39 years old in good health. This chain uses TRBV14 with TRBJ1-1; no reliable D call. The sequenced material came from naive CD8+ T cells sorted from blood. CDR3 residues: CASSLGNTEAFF. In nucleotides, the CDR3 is TGTGCCAGCAGCCTCGGGAACACTGAAGCTTTCTTT. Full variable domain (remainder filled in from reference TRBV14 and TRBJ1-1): EAGVTQFPSHSVIEKGQTVTLRCDPISGHDNLYWYRRVMGKEIKFLLHFVKESKQDESGMPNNRFLAERTGGTYSTLKVQPAELEDSGVYFCASSLGNTEAFFGQGTRLTVV.